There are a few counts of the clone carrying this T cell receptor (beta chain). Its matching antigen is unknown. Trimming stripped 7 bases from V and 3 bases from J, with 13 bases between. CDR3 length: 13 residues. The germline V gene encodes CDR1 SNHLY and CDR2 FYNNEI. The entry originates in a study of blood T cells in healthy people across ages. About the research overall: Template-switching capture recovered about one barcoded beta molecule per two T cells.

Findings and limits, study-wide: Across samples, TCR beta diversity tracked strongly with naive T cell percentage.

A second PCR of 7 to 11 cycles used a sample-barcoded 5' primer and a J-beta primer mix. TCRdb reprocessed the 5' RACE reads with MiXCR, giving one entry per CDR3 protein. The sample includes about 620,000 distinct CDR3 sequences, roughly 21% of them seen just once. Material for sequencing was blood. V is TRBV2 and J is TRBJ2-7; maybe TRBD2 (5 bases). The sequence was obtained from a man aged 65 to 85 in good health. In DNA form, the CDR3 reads TGTGCCAGCACCGTCGGGATGCACTACGAGCAGTACTTC. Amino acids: CASTVGMHYEQYF. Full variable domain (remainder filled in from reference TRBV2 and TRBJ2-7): EPEVTQTPSHQVTQMGQEVILRCVPISNHLYFYWYRQILGQKVEFLVSFYNNEISEKSEIFDDQFSVERPDGSNFTLKIRSTKLEDSAMYFCASTVGMHYEQYFGPGTRLTVT.